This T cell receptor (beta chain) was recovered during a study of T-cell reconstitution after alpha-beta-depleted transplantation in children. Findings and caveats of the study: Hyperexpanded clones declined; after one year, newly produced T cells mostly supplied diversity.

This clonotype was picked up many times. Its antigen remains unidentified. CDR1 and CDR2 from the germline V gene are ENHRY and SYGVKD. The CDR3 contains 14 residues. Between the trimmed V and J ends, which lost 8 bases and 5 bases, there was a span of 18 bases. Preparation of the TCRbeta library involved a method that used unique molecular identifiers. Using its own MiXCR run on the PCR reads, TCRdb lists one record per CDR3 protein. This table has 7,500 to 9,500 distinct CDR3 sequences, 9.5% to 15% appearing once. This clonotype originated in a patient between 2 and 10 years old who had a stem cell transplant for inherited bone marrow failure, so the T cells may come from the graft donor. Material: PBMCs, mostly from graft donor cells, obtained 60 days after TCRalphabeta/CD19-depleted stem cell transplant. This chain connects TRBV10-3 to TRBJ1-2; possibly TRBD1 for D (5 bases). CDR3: CAIGPRGDLYGYTF. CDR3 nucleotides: TGTGCCATCGGACCTCGGGGCGACTTGTATGGCTACACCTTC.